This TCR beta chain was sequenced in a study of PD-L1 blockade in urothelial cancer. Study at large: Patients' atezolizumab regimen, 1,200 mg intravenously every 3 weeks, began in about 2014. Patients had undergone 0 to 3 prior chemotherapy regimens.

Broader study findings: More expansion of tumor-associated blood clones, seen at 3 weeks, marked durable-benefit patients.

Comments on this clone: Its antigen remains unidentified.

Time point reported: pretreatment peripheral blood. Each patient supplied 1 to 8 pretreatment and on-treatment samples. This CDR3 has 16 amino acids. CDR1 and CDR2 (germline): SGHKS, YYEKEE (reference sequence). The V end was cut by 4 bases, the J end by 0 bases, with 14 bases between. Clones were sequenced by immunoSEQ multiplex PCR, and TCRdb holds only the in-frame ones, with some missing. This table has tens of thousands of clones, 84% appearing once. The clonotype comes from a woman in her 70s with urothelial cancer. The chain employs TRBV5-5 and TRBJ2-1; D is possibly TRBD2 (6 bases). The material sequenced was PBMCs, taken around atezolizumab (anti-PD-L1) treatment. The chain's CDR3 is CASSLLPGSSYNEQFF. The CDR3 bases are TGTGCCAGCAGCCTGCTCCCCGGGAGCTCCTACAATGAGCAGTTCTTC.